This TCR beta chain was identified in a study of cytomegalovirus exposure and HLA in healthy donors. V lost 4 bases and J 8 bases, leaving 21 bases between the germline ends. In germline, CDR1 is LGHNA, CDR2 YNFKEQ. The CDR3 consists of 16 residues. Researchers ran the PCR with 60 Vbeta and 13 Jbeta primers. Using immunoSEQ multiplex PCR, the repertoire was profiled, and TCRdb retains in-frame clones only, with some absent. The sample yields some 91,000 clones, around 64% seen once. Sequenced sample: PBMCs. This chain uses TRBV4-2 with TRBJ2-1; possibly TRBD2 for D (6 bases). The clonotype comes from a human donor in good health. CDR3 coding DNA: TGTGCCAGCAGCCTCCTCGGAGGGGCGGTAAAGGATGAGCAGTTCTTC. Amino acids: CASSLLGGAVKDEQFF.